This TCR beta chain is drawn from a study of early T cells in non-severe SARS-CoV-2 infection. The study, taken as a whole, reports: The matching step, a VDJdb search, favored anti-spike CD8 responses and missed private and CD4 specificities.

This clonotype was detected only a few times. Its target is not known. Trimming took 3 bases from V and 7 from J, leaving 14 bases between them. The germline V gene has CDR1 SGDLS and CDR2 YYNGEE. This CDR3 has 15 amino acids. Unique molecular identifiers were affixed to single, distinct cDNA molecules. Each CDR3 protein is one row after TCRdb ran MiXCR on the 5' RACE reads. The sample includes around 34,000 distinct CDR3 sequences, under 5% of them seen just once. The receptor's source is an adult who was a healthcare worker with PCR-confirmed SARS-CoV-2 infection or an uninfected control (not recorded which). V is TRBV9 and J is TRBJ1-6; tentative D call: TRBD1 (5 bases). What was sequenced was whole blood. CDR3 nucleotides: TGTGCCAGCAGCGAGGGGCCATTGTTAAATTCACCCCTCCACTTT. This sequence encodes CASSEGPLLNSPLHF.